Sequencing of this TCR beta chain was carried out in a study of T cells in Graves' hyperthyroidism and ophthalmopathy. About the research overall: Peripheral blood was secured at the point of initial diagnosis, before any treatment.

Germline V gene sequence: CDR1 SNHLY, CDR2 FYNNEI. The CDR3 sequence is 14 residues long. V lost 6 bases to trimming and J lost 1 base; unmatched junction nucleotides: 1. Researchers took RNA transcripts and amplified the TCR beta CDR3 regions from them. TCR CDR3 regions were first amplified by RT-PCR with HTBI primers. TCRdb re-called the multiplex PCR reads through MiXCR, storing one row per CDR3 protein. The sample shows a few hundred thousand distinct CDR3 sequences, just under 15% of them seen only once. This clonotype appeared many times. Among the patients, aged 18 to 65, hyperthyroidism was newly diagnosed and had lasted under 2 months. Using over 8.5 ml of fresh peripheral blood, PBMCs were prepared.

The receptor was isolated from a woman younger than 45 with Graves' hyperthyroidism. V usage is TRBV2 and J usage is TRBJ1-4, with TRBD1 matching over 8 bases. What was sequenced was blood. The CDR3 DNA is TGTGCCAGCAGCGGACAGGGAACTAATGAAAAACTGTTTTTT. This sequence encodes CASSGQGTNEKLFF.